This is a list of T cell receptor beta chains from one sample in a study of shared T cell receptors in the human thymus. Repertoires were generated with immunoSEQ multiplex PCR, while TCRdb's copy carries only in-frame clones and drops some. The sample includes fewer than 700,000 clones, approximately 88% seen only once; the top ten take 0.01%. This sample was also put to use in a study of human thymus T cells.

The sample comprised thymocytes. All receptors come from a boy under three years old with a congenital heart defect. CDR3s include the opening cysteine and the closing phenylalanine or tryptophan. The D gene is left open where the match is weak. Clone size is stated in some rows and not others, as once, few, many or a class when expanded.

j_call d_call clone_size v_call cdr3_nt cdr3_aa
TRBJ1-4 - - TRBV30 TGTGCCTGGAGTGTACAGGGCAGGGTCTCAACTAATGAAAAACTGTTTTTT CAWSVQGRVSTNEKLFF
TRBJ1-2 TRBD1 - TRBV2 TGTGCCAGCAGGGGGGACAGGCATGGCTACACCTTC CASRGDRHGYTF
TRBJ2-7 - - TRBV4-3 TGCGCCAGCAGCCAAGATATAGCGGCCAGCTCCTACGAGCAGTACTTC CASSQDIAASSYEQYF
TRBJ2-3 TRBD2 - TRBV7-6 TGTGCCAGCAGCCTCGGTAGCGGGATTCAAACAAGCACAGATACGCAGTATTTT CASSLGSGIQTSTDTQYF
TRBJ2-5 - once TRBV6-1 TGTGCCAGCAGCCCCGATGAGACAGTAGAGACCCAGTACTTC CASSPDETVETQYF
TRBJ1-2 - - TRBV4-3 TGCGCCAGCAGCCCTACCGGGGGAAACTATGGCTACACCTTC CASSPTGGNYGYTF
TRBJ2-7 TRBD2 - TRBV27 TGTGCCAGCAGTCCGGGACTAGCGGGAGGATGGTCCTACGAGCAGTACTTC CASSPGLAGGWSYEQYF
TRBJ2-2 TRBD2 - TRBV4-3 TGCGCCAGCAGCCAAGTTCGAATAGCGGGAGTGGCCGGGGAGCTGTTTTTT CASSQVRIAGVAGELFF
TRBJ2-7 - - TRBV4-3 TGCGCCAGCAGCCAAGAAGGTGGAGAGGAGGAGGGGAACGAGCAGTACTTC CASSQEGGEEEGNEQYF
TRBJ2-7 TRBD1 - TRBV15 TGTGCCACCAGCAGAGGGTCCTACAGGGGATCGGACGAGCAGTACTTC CATSRGSYRGSDEQYF
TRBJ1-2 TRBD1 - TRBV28 TGTGCCAGCAGTCAAGACAGGGGGGATGGCTACACCTTC CASSQDRGDGYTF
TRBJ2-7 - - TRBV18 TGTGCCAGCTCACTCCCAGGCGAGCAGTACTTC CASSLPGEQYF
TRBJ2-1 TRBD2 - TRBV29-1 TGCAGCGTTCCCCCCTCTAGCGGGCTCTCCTACAATGAGCAGTTCTTC CSVPPSSGLSYNEQFF
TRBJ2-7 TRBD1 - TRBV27 TGTGCCAGCAGAGCAGGGGGATCCTACGAGCAGTACTTC CASRAGGSYEQYF
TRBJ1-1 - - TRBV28 TGTGCCAGCAGTTTAGGAGGGAGGGGCGATGAAGCTTTCTTT CASSLGGRGDEAFF
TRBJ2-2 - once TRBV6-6 TGTGCCAGCAGTTACTCTAGCAGGGCAGGCACCGGGGAGCTGTTTTTT CASSYSSRAGTGELFF
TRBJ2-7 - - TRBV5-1 TGCGCCAGCAGCTTGGAGGAGCGGAGCGAACCCTACGAGCAGTACTTC CASSLEERSEPYEQYF
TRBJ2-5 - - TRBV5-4 TGTGCCAGCAGCTTGCGGGGGGCAGGGGAGACCCAGTACTTC CASSLRGAGETQYF
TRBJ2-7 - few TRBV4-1 TGCGCCAGCAGCCCCTCAACTCCCTGGGCCCTCTACGAGCAGTACTTC CASSPSTPWALYEQYF
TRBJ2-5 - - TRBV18 TGTGCCAGCTCACCTAAAGGGAGGAGGGACGGGGACCAAGAGACCCAGTACTTC CASSPKGRRDGDQETQYF
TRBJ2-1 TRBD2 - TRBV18 TGTGCCAGCTCACCGGGACTCGTCGGGAGGAACAATGAGCAGTTCTTC CASSPGLVGRNNEQFF
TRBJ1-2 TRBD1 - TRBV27 TGTGCCAGCAGTGCCCAGGGGGCGCACGTCTATGGCTACACCTTC CASSAQGAHVYGYTF
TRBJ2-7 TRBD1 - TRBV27 TGTGCCAGCAGTCCAGGGACAGACTACGAGCAGTACTTC CASSPGTDYEQYF
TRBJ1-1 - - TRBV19 TGTGCCAGTAGTCCCCTAGCGGGTGGAGGGACTGAAGCTTTCTTT CASSPLAGGGTEAFF
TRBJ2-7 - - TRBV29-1 TGCAGCGTTGAAGATCTCAGGAGGAATAGGCAGTACTTC CSVEDLRRNRQYF
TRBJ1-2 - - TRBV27 TGTGCCACCTTTTCCATGCCGACAGAAACTAACTATGGCTACACCTTC CATFSMPTETNYGYTF
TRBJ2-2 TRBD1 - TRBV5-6 TGTGCCAGCAGCTCGGACAGGGGGTTACTCGGGGAGCTGTTTTTT CASSSDRGLLGELFF
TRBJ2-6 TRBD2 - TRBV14 TGTGCCAGCAGCCAAGGCAAGCGGGACCTGGGTTCTGGGGCCAACGTCCTGACTTTC CASSQGKRDLGSGANVLTF
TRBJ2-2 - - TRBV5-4 TGTGCCAGCAGCCTAGGGGGAACCGGGGAGCTGTTTTTT CASSLGGTGELFF
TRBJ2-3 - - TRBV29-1 TGCAGCGGATTAACCGGGGACACAGATACGCAGTATTTT CSGLTGDTDTQYF
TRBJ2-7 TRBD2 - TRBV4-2 TGTGCCAGCAGACCAACCCTAGGCGGGAGGCGTTACGAGCAGTACTTC CASRPTLGGRRYEQYF
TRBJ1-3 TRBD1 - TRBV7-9 TGTGCCAGCGCCCCGGCCCGAACAGGGGTCCCTGGAAACACCATATATTTT CASAPARTGVPGNTIYF
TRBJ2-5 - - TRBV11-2 TGTGCCAGCAGCTTTTTAGGCAGAGGGGAGACCCAGTACTTC CASSFLGRGETQYF
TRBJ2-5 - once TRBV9 TGTGCCAGCAGCGTAGATGACAGCCTAGTGACCCAGTACTTC CASSVDDSLVTQYF
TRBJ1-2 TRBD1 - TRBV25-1 TGTGCCAGCAGTGACGGGACAGGGAGCGGCTACACCTTC CASSDGTGSGYTF
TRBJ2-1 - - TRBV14 TGTGCCAGCAGCCAAGATACTCCGGGTTACAATGAGCAGTTCTTC CASSQDTPGYNEQFF
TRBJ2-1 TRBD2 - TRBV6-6 TGTGCCAGCAGTTACTCCGGCGGGAGGGGTGGCAATGAGCAGTTCTTC CASSYSGGRGGNEQFF
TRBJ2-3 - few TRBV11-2 TGTGCCAGCAGCTTACTGATGGGGCGTCTCAGGGCAGATACGCAGTATTTT CASSLLMGRLRADTQYF
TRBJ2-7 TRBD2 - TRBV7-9 TGTGCCAGCAGCTTAGTCGCCCGGCGGGAGGGCCTGAACGAGCAGTACTTC CASSLVARREGLNEQYF
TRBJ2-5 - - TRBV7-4 TGTGCCAGCAGCTTAGGAGGCAGCCAAGAGACCCAGTACTTC CASSLGGSQETQYF
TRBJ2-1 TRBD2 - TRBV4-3 TGCGCCAGCAGCCACGAATCACCGGGACTAGCAGACAATGAGCAGTTCTTC CASSHESPGLADNEQFF
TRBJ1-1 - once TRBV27 TGTGCCAGCAGTTTACTCTCGGGAGAGTCCACTGAAGCTTTCTTT CASSLLSGESTEAFF
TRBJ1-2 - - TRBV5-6 TGTGCCAGCAGCTTGGTGCACCACTTTAACTATGGCTACACCTTC CASSLVHHFNYGYTF
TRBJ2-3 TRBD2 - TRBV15 TGTGCCACCGCCTGGGGACTAAGCACAGATACGCAGTATTTT CATAWGLSTDTQYF
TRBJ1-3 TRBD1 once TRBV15 TGTGCCACCAGCGCAGAACCAGGACAGGGGATAGACACCATATATTTT CATSAEPGQGIDTIYF
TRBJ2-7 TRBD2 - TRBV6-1 TGTGCCAGCAGTGGGAGCGGGAGGTCTTACGAGCAGTACTTC CASSGSGRSYEQYF
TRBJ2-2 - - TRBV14 TGTGCCAGCAGCATGCAAACAAGCGCCGGGGAGCTGTTTTTT CASSMQTSAGELFF
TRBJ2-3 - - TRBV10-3 TGTGCCATCGGATCTAGCAGGACCCTGGGAGATACGCAGTATTTT CAIGSSRTLGDTQYF
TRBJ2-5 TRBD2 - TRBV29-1 TGCAGCGTTCGGTATCCTAGCGGGAATTGTTTCCAAGAGACCCAGTACTTC CSVRYPSGNCFQETQYF
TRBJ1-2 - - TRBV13 TGTGCCAGCAGCTTAAGGGGTCACAGCTCCTATGGCTACACCTTC CASSLRGHSSYGYTF